This T cell receptor beta chain originates from a study of beta chain features in type 1 diabetes. The isolated RNA, all of it, was reverse transcribed, so expressed TCRB transcripts were what got sequenced. The data were produced by immunoSEQ multiplex PCR, yet TCRdb's version contains in-frame clones alone and is incomplete. The table lists 350,000 to 450,000 clones, around 13% of them singletons. This CDR3 has 14 residues. V lost 2 bases and J 5 bases, leaving 11 bases between the germline ends. The germline gives CDR1 MGHRA, CDR2 YSYEKL. Purity exceeded 98% in all sorted populations. This TCR was sampled from a man between 25 and 39 years old in good health. The V call is TRBV4-1, the J call TRBJ2-3; no definite D call. The specimen sequenced was naive CD4+ T cells from blood. CDR3 residues: CASSQPRKGDTQYF. The CDR3 DNA reads TGCGCCAGCAGCCAACCCCGCAAGGGAGATACGCAGTATTTT.